The TCR beta chain described here comes from a study of T cells in localized non-small cell lung cancer. This clone turned up a few times. Method: immunoSEQ multiplex PCR; TCRdb's copy keeps in-frame clones and lacks some. The repertoire holds 1,500 to 2,000 clones, with roughly 20% as singletons. The origin of this receptor is a woman aged 40-69 years with stage I lung adenocarcinoma. The source material was normal lung tissue next to the tumor, sampled before any cancer treatment.

The DNA of the CDR3 is TGTGCCAGCAGTTACCCGACAGGTTACCCGAACACTGAAGCTTTCTTT. Encoded protein: CASSYPTGYPNTEAFF. The chain links TRBV6-8 to TRBJ1-1; the D gene is possibly TRBD1 (6 bases). There are 16 residues in the CDR3. Germline assignment: CDR1 MNHGY and CDR2 SAAAGT. V dropped 2 bases and J dropped 1 base, with 14 bases sitting between them.